A single sample gave rise to the 32 T cell receptor beta chains below, sequenced in a study of identical twins. TCRdb ran MiXCR on the 5' RACE reads and lists one entry per CDR3 protein. The profile covers 500,000 to 550,000 distinct CDR3 sequences, with roughly 21% appearing a single time and about 0.91% taken by the ten largest. The same specimen was also included in a second study, on T cells expressing NK-cell markers.

Sequenced sample: CD4+ T cells sorted from blood. The receptors here all came from a woman between 18 and 29 years old in good health.

This clonotype was picked up a small number of times. This chain uses TRBV6-5 with TRBJ2-1; no firm D call. This CDR3 has 11 amino acids. Germline CDR1 and CDR2: MNHEY and SVGAGI. The V end lost 6 bases, the J end lost 9 bases, and 9 bases lay between the germline ends. In nucleotides, the CDR3 is TGTGCCAGCAGCCTAATGAGTGAGCAGTTCTTC. Encoded protein: CASSLMSEQFF.

V is TRBV18 and J is TRBJ2-3; TRBD1 matches 11 bases. Germline values: CDR1 KGHSH, CDR2 LQKENI. The CDR3 contains 16 residues. V was pared by 4 bases and J by 4 bases, with 7 bases of the junction left unmatched. The CDR3 reads CASSRRDRGFSDTQYF. CDR3 coding DNA: TGTGCCAGCTCACGCCGGGACAGGGGGTTTTCAGATACGCAGTATTTT.

In its sample, this clonotype was seen a few times. The rearrangement uses TRBV20-1 and TRBJ1-5; D might be TRBD1 (6 bases). Germline V gene lookup returns CDR1 DFQATT and CDR2 SNEGSKA (reference sequence). Trimming removed 5 bases at V and 5 bases at J, with 13 bases between. The CDR3 is made up of 13 amino acids. The CDR3 DNA reads TGCAGTGCTCAGCGGGCAGGGGATCAGCCCCAGCATTTT. Its protein is CSAQRAGDQPQHF.

This clonotype was found a few times. This sequence joins TRBV6-5 and TRBJ1-1; 8 bases map to TRBD1. This CDR3 comprises 18 residues. V shed 2 bases, J shed 2 bases, and the junction held 13 bases outside the gene matches. CDR1 and CDR2 (germline): MNHEY, SVGAGI. CDR3 sequence reads: CASSYDPGKQGGNTEAFF. CDR3 coding DNA: TGTGCCAGCAGTTACGACCCTGGAAAACAGGGGGGAAACACTGAAGCTTTCTTT.

This chain connects TRBV5-1 to TRBJ2-6; TRBD1 matches 9 bases. There are 17 residues in the CDR3. Germline values: CDR1 SGHRS, CDR2 YFSETQ. Trimming took 3 bases from V and 1 from J; bases not matched to a gene: 5. The CDR3 spells CASSWDRVGSGANVLTF. CDR3 nucleotide sequence: TGCGCCAGCAGCTGGGACAGGGTTGGGTCTGGGGCCAACGTCCTGACTTTC. Together with reference TRBV5-1 and TRBJ2-6, the CDR3 gives the full variable domain: KAGVTQTPRYLIKTRGQQVTLSCSPISGHRSVSWYQQTPGQGLQFLFEYFSETQRNKGNFPGRFSGRQFSNSRSEMNVSTLELGDSALYLCASSWDRVGSGANVLTFGAGSRLTVL.

Only a few counts were recorded for this clonotype. The chain recombines TRBV5-1 with TRBJ2-5, with 9 bases matching TRBD2. CDR3 size: 17 residues. Trimming removed 0 bases from V and 1 base from J; junction bases left unmatched: 7. Germline CDR1 is SGHRS and CDR2 is YFSETQ. The CDR3 coding sequence is TGCGCCAGCAGCTTGGTTGTGGTAGCGGGGGTCCAAGAGACCCAGTACTTC. Its protein is CASSLVVVAGVQETQYF.

The V gene is TRBV4-3, the J gene TRBJ1-1, with 8 bases that match TRBD1. Germline V gene data show CDR1 as LGHNA and CDR2 as YSLEER. The CDR3 is 15 amino acids. With V trimmed by 0 bases and J by 12 bases, 12 bases remained unmatched. The CDR3 sequence is CASSQDRTGSFTSFF. In DNA form, the CDR3 reads TGCGCCAGCAGCCAAGATCGGACAGGGAGTTTTACGTCTTTCTTT.

This chain connects TRBV7-2 to TRBJ2-1; TRBD2 aligns across 7 bases. CDR1 is SGHTA and CDR2 is FQGNSA in the germline V gene. The CDR3 contains 14 residues. V gave up 2 bases and J gave up 6 bases; unmatched junction bases: 4. CDR3 residues: CASSLIVAGNEQFF. In DNA form, the CDR3 reads TGTGCCAGCAGCTTAATAGTAGCGGGCAATGAGCAGTTCTTC.

This clonotype came up many times. The J gene is TRBJ2-3, the V gene TRBV12-3 or TRBV12-4, with 10 bases identical to TRBD1. The CDR3 spans 15 residues. The ends lost 5 bases at V and 0 bases at J; junction bases unmatched: 2. CDR3 sequence (DNA): TGTGCCAGCAGTAGACAGGGGGCAAGCACAGATACGCAGTATTTT. Its protein product is CASSRQGASTDTQYF.

The CDR3, as DNA: TGTGCCAGCACCGACAGAGGAAAACTGTTTTTT. It encodes CASTDRGKLFF. J is TRBJ1-4 and V is TRBV7-2; tentatively, D is TRBD1 (5 bases). The CDR3 spans 11 residues. The germline V gene encodes CDR1 SGHTA and CDR2 FQGNSA. Trimming took 7 bases from V and 10 from J, leaving 10 bases between them.

This chain links TRBV20-1 with TRBJ2-1, with TRBD2 as a possible D gene (6 bases). The CDR3 covers 14 residues. V lost 0 bases and J lost 4, with 10 bases in between. Germline assignment: CDR1 DFQATT and CDR2 SNEGSKA (reference sequence). DNA for the CDR3: TGCAGTGCTAGAGATCGCGGGGCTTACAATGAGCAGTTCTTC. Encoded protein: CSARDRGAYNEQFF.

This clonotype was counted ten times or more. V gene TRBV7-2 combines with J gene TRBJ2-3; 8 bases match TRBD2. J gave up 2 bases and V 7 bases, and 11 bases lay outside the gene matches. CDR1 is SGHTA, CDR2 FQGNSA, per germline. The CDR3 has 16 residues. For the CDR3, the DNA is TGTGCCAGCACCACCTTCGGGGGGGGGGCCACAGATACGCAGTATTTT. This translates into CASTTFGGGATDTQYF.

The chain recombines TRBV10-3 with TRBJ1-1; D perhaps matches TRBD1 (5 bases). CDR3 length: 15 amino acids. Germline V CDR1 and CDR2: ENHRY, SYGVKD. V lost 6 bases and J lost 4, with 18 bases in between. CDR3 nucleotide sequence: TGTGCCATCAGGCTCGGGACCGGCGGAGGCACTGAAGCTTTCTTT. Protein: CAIRLGTGGGTEAFF.

The chain links TRBV20-1 to TRBJ2-3; TRBD2 matches at 10 bases. CDR1 is DFQATT and CDR2 is SNEGSKA in the germline V gene (reference sequence). With V trimmed by 6 bases and J by 6 bases, 9 bases remained unmatched. This CDR3 region has 14 residues. The CDR3 DNA reads as TGCAGTGCCCACCCCCTAGCGGGAGCGGATACGCAGTATTTT. This encodes CSAHPLAGADTQYF.

This clonotype was seen more than once but under ten times. The chain combines TRBV7-2 with TRBJ2-5; D possibly corresponds to TRBD2 (5 bases). Germline V gives CDR1 SGHTA, CDR2 FQGNSA. Trimming took off 5 bases at V and 3 bases at J, with 13 bases between the two ends. This CDR3 contains 14 residues. CDR3 region: CASSPGPREETQYF. CDR3 nucleotides: TGTGCCAGCAGCCCTGGTCCGAGGGAAGAGACCCAGTACTTC.

The chain links TRBV5-1 to TRBJ2-6, with a tentative D call TRBD2 (5 bases). The CDR3 covers 17 residues. CDR1 and CDR2 from the germline V gene are SGHRS and YFSETQ. V gave up 2 bases and J gave up 3 bases, with 15 bases separating them. CDR3 sequence (DNA): TGCGCCAGCAGCTTCGAGGGCCCCCGATGTGGGGCCAACGTCCTGACTTTC. Amino acids: CASSFEGPRCGANVLTF.

The sample holds a few counts of this clonotype. The V and J genes are TRBV12-3 or TRBV12-4 and TRBJ1-6; 9 nucleotides agree with TRBD1. The V and J ends lost 10 bases and 9 bases, in that order; junction bases with no gene match: 7. This CDR3 is built from 13 residues. CDR3 DNA: TGTGCCACCACCGGGACAGGGCCTTCACCCCTCCACTTT. Its protein product is CATTGTGPSPLHF.

This clonotype was observed at least ten times. The rearrangement uses TRBV20-1 and TRBJ2-3; possible D gene TRBD2, 5 bases. Germline V gives CDR1 DFQATT, CDR2 SNEGSKA (reference sequence). Trimming stripped 3 bases from V and 2 bases from J, with 15 bases between. This CDR3 contains 15 residues. CDR3 in DNA: TGCAGTGCTAGTACTCAGGCGGGTGACACAGATACGCAGTATTTT. Its translation is CSASTQAGDTDTQYF.

DNA for the CDR3: TGCAGTGCCAAGATAGGACATCCGAACACTGAAGCTTTCTTT. Translation gives CSAKIGHPNTEAFF. The chain links TRBV20-1 to TRBJ1-1, with D possibly matching TRBD1 (5 bases). The V and J ends lost 6 bases and 1 base respectively, with 15 bases between them. The CDR3 has 14 residues. CDR1 and CDR2 from the germline V gene are DFQATT and SNEGSKA (reference sequence).

The V gene is TRBV20-1, the J gene TRBJ2-1, with TRBD2 matching over 7 bases. J lost 7 bases, V lost 7 bases, and 16 bases had no gene match. The CDR3 extends over 15 amino acids. The germline gives CDR1 DFQATT, CDR2 SNEGSKA (reference sequence). The CDR3 spells CSVRAGGRAANEQFF. In DNA, the CDR3 is TGCAGTGTTCGGGCAGGCGGGAGAGCAGCGAATGAGCAGTTCTTC.

This clonotype has a handful of counts. V gene TRBV12-3 or TRBV12-4 combines with J gene TRBJ1-2; D is ambiguous. CDR3 length: 12 amino acids. V lost 2 bases and J 4 bases, leaving 5 bases between the germline ends. DNA of the CDR3: TGTGCCAGCAGTTTATACGGCTATGGCTACACCTTC. This sequence encodes CASSLYGYGYTF.

This clonotype was counted a few times. The chain couples TRBV24-1 to TRBJ2-3; 7 bases match TRBD1. The CDR3 consists of 16 residues. V lost 6 bases, J lost 0 bases, and 8 bases stayed unmatched. Germline V lookup: CDR1 KGHDR, CDR2 SFDVKD. The CDR3 sequence is CATSSGNRGSTDTQYF. The CDR3 nucleotides read TGTGCCACCAGTAGTGGCAACAGGGGTAGCACAGATACGCAGTATTTT.

This clonotype was seen a few times. This chain links TRBV10-3 with TRBJ2-7; possible D gene TRBD1, 6 bases. Germline lookup yields CDR1 ENHRY and CDR2 SYGVKD. Trimming cost V 7 bases and J 2 bases, with 6 bases left between them. The CDR3 has 11 residues. The CDR3 DNA is TGTGCCATCAAGGGGGCCTACGAGCAGTACTTC. It yields the protein CAIKGAYEQYF.

The chain has TRBV5-3 and TRBJ1-1, with D unclear. TRBV5-3 is an ORF; its function is uncertain. This CDR3 is built from 13 residues. V gave up 9 bases and J gave up 3 bases, with 15 bases separating them. CDR3 in DNA: TGTGCCACTGACCGACCCGGGGACACTGAAGCTTTCTTT. It translates to CATDRPGDTEAFF.

The genes are TRBV10-3 and TRBJ1-1; D gene ambiguous. The CDR3 has 13 amino acids. Germline CDR1 is ENHRY and CDR2 is SYGVKD. Deletions cut 10 bases from V and 3 bases from J, with 15 bases between. The CDR3 loop is CATSMEKYTEAFF. CDR3 DNA sequence: TGTGCCACGAGTATGGAGAAGTACACTGAAGCTTTCTTT.

This clonotype was observed a few times. The chain couples TRBV20-1 to TRBJ2-1, with 16 nucleotides matching TRBD2. CDR3 length: 15 residues. Germline V gene lookup returns CDR1 DFQATT and CDR2 SNEGSKA (reference sequence). The trim removed 5 bases at V and 4 bases at J, leaving 2 bases unmatched. The CDR3 nucleotides read TGCAGTGCTTTGGGACTAGCGGGGGGGTACAATGAGCAGTTCTTC. Protein product: CSALGLAGGYNEQFF.

The chain joins TRBV9 to TRBJ2-2; the D call may be TRBD1 or TRBD2 (5 bases each). The CDR3 length is 15 residues. The ends were cut back, 2 bases at V and 6 bases at J, with 14 bases in the middle. The germline V gene encodes CDR1 SGDLS and CDR2 YYNGEE. CDR3 region: CASSVRDAPAGELFF. The CDR3 region has the DNA TGTGCCAGCAGCGTCCGGGACGCCCCTGCCGGGGAGCTGTTTTTT.

This clonotype has only a few counts. The V gene is TRBV7-2, the J gene TRBJ2-1, with 7 bases aligning to TRBD1. Germline CDR1 reads SGHTA; CDR2 reads FQGNSA. J gave up 9 bases and V 3 bases, and 8 bases lay outside the gene matches. The CDR3 is 14 residues long. This chain's CDR3 is CASSFYRGGGEQFF. The CDR3 DNA reads TGTGCCAGCAGCTTCTACAGGGGTGGCGGTGAGCAGTTCTTC.

This clonotype was detected only a few times. The chain links TRBV20-1 to TRBJ2-7, with 8 bases matching TRBD2. CDR3 length: 13 residues. V lost 5 bases to trimming and J lost 0 bases; unmatched junction nucleotides: 3. Germline loops: CDR1 DFQATT, CDR2 SNEGSKA (reference sequence). CDR3 amino acids: CSALSGSSYEQYF. CDR3 bases: TGCAGTGCTTTAAGCGGGAGCTCCTACGAGCAGTACTTC.

The J gene is TRBJ2-2, the V gene TRBV5-1; possible D gene TRBD2, 5 bases. V lost 4 bases and J lost 0, with 10 bases in between. CDR1 and CDR2 from the germline V gene are SGHRS and YFSETQ. The CDR3 consists of 15 residues. DNA of the CDR3: TGCGCCAGCAGCCCGTCCGGGACGAACACCGGGGAGCTGTTTTTT. Its translation: CASSPSGTNTGELFF.

The chain recombines TRBV5-1 with TRBJ2-1; the match to TRBD2 covers 8 bases. CDR3 length: 13 residues. CDR1 and CDR2 from the germline V gene are SGHRS and YFSETQ. V dropped 4 bases and J dropped 8; count of bases not matched to a gene: 5. The CDR3 region is CASSPGRAYEQFF. DNA of the CDR3: TGCGCCAGCAGCCCCGGGAGGGCCTATGAGCAGTTCTTC.

The V and J genes are TRBV5-1 and TRBJ2-7; no clear D. V gave up 4 bases and J gave up 0 bases, with 11 bases separating them. The CDR3 loop spans 14 amino acids. Looked up from germline, CDR1 is SGHRS and CDR2 is YFSETQ. The CDR3 coding sequence is TGCGCCAGCAGCCCCTCAGGAGTCTCCTACGAGCAGTACTTC. Protein: CASSPSGVSYEQYF.